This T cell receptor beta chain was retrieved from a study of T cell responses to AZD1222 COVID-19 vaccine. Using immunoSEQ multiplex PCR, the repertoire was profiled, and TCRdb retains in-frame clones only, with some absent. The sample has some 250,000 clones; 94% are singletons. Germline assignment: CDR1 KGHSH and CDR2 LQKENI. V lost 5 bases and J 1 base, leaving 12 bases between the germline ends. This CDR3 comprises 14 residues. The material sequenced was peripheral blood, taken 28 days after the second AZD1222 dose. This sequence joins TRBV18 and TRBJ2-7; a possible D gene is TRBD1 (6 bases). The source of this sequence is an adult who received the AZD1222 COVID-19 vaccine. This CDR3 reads CASSIDRLSYEQYF. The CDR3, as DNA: TGTGCCAGCTCAATAGACAGGCTATCCTACGAGCAGTACTTC. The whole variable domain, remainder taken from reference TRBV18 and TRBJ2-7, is NAGVMQNPRHLVRRRGQEARLRCSPMKGHSHVYWYRQLPEEGLKFMVYLQKENIIDESGMPKERFSAEFPKEGPSILRIQQVVRGDSAAYFCASSIDRLSYEQYFGPGTRLTVT.